This entry features one T cell receptor (beta chain) sequence. What it recognizes is unknown. The donors were in the roughly 120-subject validation cohort; that cohort was separate from the approximately 670-subject first cohort. The source of the sample is a study of cytomegalovirus exposure and HLA in healthy donors. Study overall: The 110 or so validation repertoires were produced on the same platform as the 500 to 800 repertoires of the first cohort. This was reported in a later analysis. Regarding the study as a whole: Cytomegalovirus status, reportedly, was diagnosed with high specificity and sensitivity by the classifier. Cytomegalovirus-associated status was assigned to 164 TCR beta chains.

Sequenced by immunoSEQ multiplex PCR; TCRdb stores in-frame clones only, minus some. In the table there are roughly 70,000 clones, 96% of which are singletons. The CDR3 loop spans 14 amino acids. Trimming took 4 bases from V and 3 from J, leaving 13 bases between them. Germline V lookup: CDR1 SGHAT, CDR2 FQNNGV. The sequenced sample consisted of PBMCs. V and J are TRBV11-2 and TRBJ2-7, with a tentative D call TRBD2 (6 bases). The receptor's source is a woman aged 18-30 years in good health and CMV-seropositive. This CDR3 is CASSSGLTYYEQYF. The CDR3 DNA follows: TGTGCCAGCAGCTCGGGACTGACCTACTACGAGCAGTACTTC.